Each of the 10 T cell receptor beta chains below was sequenced from the same sample in a study of shared clonotypes between healthy human individuals. The assay was immunoSEQ multiplex PCR, and TCRdb's table has in-frame clones only and misses some. The table has around 1.4 million clones, 98% to 99% seen once. The sample consisted of naive CD4+ T cells sorted from blood. This sample's subset: CD45RA+ positively selected. The receptors were gathered from a young man in good health.

The chain has TRBV10-1 and TRBJ2-3, with TRBD2 matching over 8 bases. J gave up 0 bases and V 9 bases, and 11 bases lay outside the gene matches. Looked up from germline, CDR1 is WNHNN and CDR2 is SYGVQD (reference sequence). The CDR3 sequence is 16 residues long. Here the CDR3 DNA reads TGCGCCAGTTCTGTAGCGGGAAGGTTCAGCACAGATACGCAGTATTTT. It specifies CASSVAGRFSTDTQYF.

Here the CDR3 reads CASRGLAGGEEQYF. DNA of the CDR3: TGCGCCAGCAGGGGGCTAGCGGGAGGGGAAGAGCAGTACTTC. This chain joins TRBV5-1 and TRBJ2-7, with 12 bases fitting TRBD2. V lost 5 bases to trimming and J lost 7 bases; unmatched junction nucleotides: 7. This CDR3 has 14 amino acids. From germline, CDR1 is SGHRS and CDR2 YFSETQ.

In the case of this clone: The sample holds other DNA sequences that translate to the same CDR3. V is TRBV19 and J is TRBJ2-6, with a weak D call TRBD2 (6 bases). The CDR3 consists of 15 residues. Trimming pared 3 bases from V and 0 bases from J, leaving 6 bases between. Germline lookup yields CDR1 LNHDA and CDR2 SQIVND (reference sequence). As DNA, the CDR3 is TGTGCCAGTAGTATGGGGGGCTCTGGGGCCAACGTCCTGACTTTC. This sequence encodes CASSMGGSGANVLTF.

The rearrangement links TRBV4-1 to TRBJ1-5; D not certain. CDR1 and CDR2 from the germline V gene are MGHRA and YSYEKL. V was clipped by 4 bases and J by 6 bases, with 13 bases between them. The CDR3 totals 14 residues. The CDR3 DNA reads as TGCGCCAGCAGCCTGAGTAGAGCGGTTCAGCCCCAGCATTTT. Translation gives CASSLSRAVQPQHF.

Comment on this clone: The sample has other DNA sequences that encode this CDR3 too. V is TRBV7-9 and J is TRBJ2-5, with TRBD2 identical over 10 bases. The CDR3 consists of 14 residues. Germline V CDR1 and CDR2: SEHNR, FQNEAQ (reference sequence). Trimming cost V 3 bases and J 2 bases; bases outside gene matches: 0. The CDR3 DNA reads TGTGCCAGCAGCTTGACTAGCGGGCAAGAGACCCAGTACTTC. This encodes CASSLTSGQETQYF. Together with reference TRBV7-9 and TRBJ2-5, the CDR3 gives the full variable domain: DTGVSQNPRHKITKRGQNVTFRCDPISEHNRLYWYRQTLGQGPEFLTYFQNEAQLEKSRLLSDRFSAERPKGSFSTLEIQRTEQGDSAMYLCASSLTSGQETQYFGPGTRLLVL.

The V and J genes are TRBV28 and TRBJ2-7; TRBD2 agrees at 8 bases. The CDR3 runs 14 residues. From germline, CDR1 is MDHEN and CDR2 SYDVKM. V gave up 4 bases and J gave up 3 bases; unmatched junction bases: 5. In DNA form, the CDR3 reads TGTGCCAGCAGTTCAGCGGGAGAGCTCTACGAGCAGTACTTC. Translating it yields CASSSAGELYEQYF.

V and J are TRBV10-3 and TRBJ2-1; tentatively, D is TRBD1 (5 bases). Germline assignment: CDR1 ENHRY and CDR2 SYGVKD. Trimming stripped 8 bases from V and 8 bases from J, with 19 bases between. CDR3 length: 14 amino acids. CDR3 loop: CAIQGVGVGDEQFF. The CDR3 bases are TGTGCCATCCAGGGCGTAGGTGTGGGTGATGAGCAGTTCTTC.

This clone has a single count. The genes are TRBV7-9 and TRBJ2-4; D not resolved. The CDR3 loop spans 12 amino acids. CDR1 is SEHNR, CDR2 FQNEAQ, per germline (reference sequence). Trimming took 9 bases from V and 6 from J, leaving 12 bases between them. The DNA for the CDR3 is TGTGCCAGACCTAGGCAGCTAAACATTCAGTACTTC. Its translation is CARPRQLNIQYF.

This chain connects TRBV5-6 to TRBJ2-1; 7 bases are a match to TRBD2. Losses at the gene ends were 4 bases for V and 4 bases for J; bases not matched to a gene: 8. Germline V gives CDR1 SGHDT, CDR2 YYEEEE. The CDR3 sequence is 15 residues long. This CDR3 reads CASSPPGTTYNEQFF. CDR3 DNA sequence: TGTGCCAGCAGCCCTCCCGGGACTACATACAATGAGCAGTTCTTC.

The CDR3 sequence: CASSPRGQGGREKLFF. DNA of the CDR3: TGTGCCAGTAGTCCTCGCGGACAGGGAGGACGGGAAAAACTGTTTTTT. This chain links TRBV19 with TRBJ1-4; 8 nucleotides align to TRBD1. Germline V gene data show CDR1 as LNHDA and CDR2 as SQIVND (reference sequence). V was pared by 5 bases and J by 8 bases, with 13 bases of the junction left unmatched. The CDR3 is 16 residues long.